The T cell receptor beta chain described here comes from a study of T cell repertoires in cytomegalovirus infection. Study-level background: Evidence of both CMV infection and a matching HLA type came from public TCR beta signatures. Study-level results: Clonotype analysis showed dominance of the ex vivo response by HLA-C-restricted CMV-specific TCR beta clonotypes.

TCRdb reanalysed the reads using MiXCR and keeps one entry per CDR3 protein. This sample yields 550,000 to 850,000 distinct CDR3 sequences, of which around 32% are seen a single time; 18% belongs to the top ten. Concerning this clonotype itself: Antigen unknown.

CDR3 length: 14 amino acids. From germline, CDR1 is LNHDA and CDR2 SQIVND (reference sequence). Trimming shortened V by 6 bases and J by 1 base, and 12 bases separated the two germline ends. J is TRBJ1-1 and V is TRBV19; D not resolved. Sequencing was performed on cultured PBMCs, taken from culture after CMV antigen stimulation. This receptor was identified in a human donor in good health (CMV status not recorded). Some clones in this sample may be carry-over from other donors' samples. Here the CDR3 reads CASSTRASNTEAFF. In DNA, the CDR3 is TGTGCCAGTAGCACCCGGGCTTCGAACACTGAAGCTTTCTTT.